This TCR beta chain was recovered during a study of cytomegalovirus exposure and HLA in healthy donors. General study findings and limits: TCR sequences were mostly rare, though some public TCRs occurred in many donors. In an earlier analysis, in 587 donors, most V segments appeared productive either ~90% or ~30% of the time. As a later analysis showed, a missense DCLRE1C variant was linked to trimming of TCR beta V- and J-genes.

To note about this clone: Antigen unknown.

This PCR relied on a set of 60 Vbeta primers and 13 Jbeta primers. Clones were sequenced by immunoSEQ multiplex PCR, and TCRdb holds only the in-frame ones, with some missing. The sample has approximately 180,000 clones, roughly four fifths seen once. V shed 4 bases and J shed 4 bases, with 16 bases lying between them. Per the germline V gene, CDR1 is SNHLY and CDR2 is FYNNEI. The CDR3 totals 15 residues. The clonotype originates from a man aged 18 to 29 in good health and CMV-seronegative. The sequencing input was PBMCs. The rearrangement uses TRBV2 and TRBJ2-5; possibly TRBD2 for D (7 bases). DNA of the CDR3: TGTGCCAGCAGTGCATATGGGGAGGGGGGAGAGACCCAGTACTTC. Amino acid sequence: CASSAYGEGGETQYF. The complete variable domain, with remaining parts taken from reference TRBV2 and TRBJ2-5, reads EPEVTQTPSHQVTQMGQEVILRCVPISNHLYFYWYRQILGQKVEFLVSFYNNEISEKSEIFDDQFSVERPDGSNFTLKIRSTKLEDSAMYFCASSAYGEGGETQYFGPGTRLLVL.